The 2 T cell receptor beta chains below were found in one sample sequenced in a study of PD-L1 blockade in urothelial cancer. Time point defined: pretreatment peripheral blood. Only in-frame clones appear in the TCRdb table, and some are missing; sequencing was by immunoSEQ multiplex PCR. Among 85,000 to 95,000 clones listed, 90% were seen once. The starting material was PBMCs, obtained around atezolizumab (anti-PD-L1) treatment. These receptors all come from a man aged 55 to 69 with urothelial cancer.

V and J are TRBV7-2 and TRBJ1-2; possible D gene TRBD1, 6 bases. Germline CDR1 and CDR2: SGHTA and FQGNSA. This CDR3 comprises 16 residues. The V end was cut by 5 bases, the J end by 7 bases, with 23 bases between. The CDR3 is CASSPFHRERVFGYTF. CDR3 DNA sequence: TGTGCCAGCAGCCCCTTTCACAGGGAGAGGGTTTTTGGCTACACCTTC.

There are a few counts of this clone. This chain uses TRBV19 with TRBJ2-5; 7 nucleotides align to TRBD2. Trimming cost V 6 bases and J 1 base; bases outside gene matches: 5. The CDR3 extends over 14 amino acids. Germline lookup yields CDR1 LNHDA and CDR2 SQIVND (reference sequence). This CDR3 is CASSRGGGQETQYF. DNA for the CDR3: TGTGCCAGTAGCCGCGGCGGGGGCCAAGAGACCCAGTACTTC.